Listed below are T cell receptor beta chains from one sample, sequenced in a study of cytomegalovirus exposure and HLA in healthy donors. Libraries were prepared by immunoSEQ multiplex PCR; TCRdb keeps only in-frame clonotypes and omits some of them. This sample contains 120,000 to 150,000 clones. The material sequenced was PBMCs. These receptors were taken from a man aged 35 to 55 in good health and CMV-seronegative. Each CDR3 is given with its conserved first and last residue. A D gene is named only where the DNA matches it firmly.

TRBJ2-3	16	TRBV5-1	TRBD2	TGCGCCAGCAGCCTACGGACTAGCGGAAGCACAGATACGCAGTATTTT	CASSLRTSGSTDTQYF
TRBJ1-4	15	TRBV29-1	NA	TGCAGCGTTGTGGAGGCCACCGGGATTAGGGAAAAACTGTTTTTT	CSVVEATGIREKLFF
TRBJ1-1	15	TRBV5-6	TRBD1	TGTGCCAGCAGCTTCGACAGGGGGCAGGGGACTGAAGCTTTCTTT	CASSFDRGQGTEAFF
TRBJ1-2	14	TRBV7-2	TRBD1	TGTGCCAGCAGCCAGGGGGTAGGGGGAGTTGGCTACACCTTC	CASSQGVGGVGYTF
TRBJ1-1	16	TRBV9	TRBD1	TGTGCCAGCAGCGGAAAAACAGGGGGAAAGAACACTGAAGCTTTCTTT	CASSGKTGGKNTEAFF
TRBJ2-5	17	TRBV19	TRBD1	TGTGCCAGTAGTACCGGACAGGGTAGGGACTTCAAAGAGACCCAGTACTTC	CASSTGQGRDFKETQYF
TRBJ2-3	14	TRBV29-1	NA	TGCAGCGTTGGCAAGCGGACCAACACAGATACGCAGTATTTT	CSVGKRTNTDTQYF
TRBJ2-5	16	TRBV7-6	NA	TGTGCCAGCACCGAAGGGGGGGGACCAAGAGAAGGGCCCCAGTACTTC	CASTEGGGPREGPQYF
TRBJ1-6	18	TRBV7-7	NA	TGTGCCAGCAGCTTGGTCCCTTACAGGGACTCCTATAATTCACCCCTCCACTTT	CASSLVPYRDSYNSPLHF
TRBJ1-2	13	TRBV9	NA	TGTGCCAGCAGCGTTGCGGAGGACTATGGCTACACCTTC	CASSVAEDYGYTF
TRBJ2-7	12	TRBV7-6	NA	TGTGCCAGCGGCCCTCCCTCCCTGGAGCAGTACTTC	CASGPPSLEQYF
TRBJ2-3	17	TRBV12-1	NA	TGTGCCAGCAGCCAGTCGACAGGGAGGCTGAGCACAGATACGCAGTATTTT	CASSQSTGRLSTDTQYF
TRBJ1-6	18	TRBV19	TRBD1	TGTGCCAGTAGCCGGACCCAAGGACAGGGCTCCAAAAATTCACCCCTCCACTTT	CASSRTQGQGSKNSPLHF
TRBJ2-7	17	TRBV10-1	TRBD2	TGCGCCAGCAGTGACGGCCTGGCGGGACTAGCGGCTCTCGAGCAGTACTTC	CASSDGLAGLAALEQYF
TRBJ1-5	15	TRBV5-1	TRBD1	TGCGCCAGCAGCCCTGAGGGGGCAGGCAATCAGCCCCAGCATTTT	CASSPEGAGNQPQHF